Listed below are T cell receptor beta chains from one sample, sequenced in a study of human T cells and chemical hapten exposure. TCRdb fed the RACE reads into MiXCR, producing one record per CDR3 protein. The profile shows roughly 180,000 distinct CDR3 sequences, 20% to 25% of them singletons. Here the sequenced sample was whole blood, taken in connection with sensitization to the hapten diphenylcyclopropenone (DPC). The receptors here all came from a woman aged 45 to 65 with alopecia areata. Some clones in this sample may be carry-over from other donors' samples. Each CDR3 is given without its conserved first and last residue. Each record gives: CDR3 length, V gene, J gene, CDR3 protein.

length: 18
V: TRBV18
J: TRBJ2-6
CDR3: ASSPITSGQGSSGANVLT

length: 12
V: TRBV7-9
J: TRBJ2-2
CDR3: ASSWETSNGELF

length: 13
V: TRBV15
J: TRBJ2-3
CDR3: ATSRGQGVTDTQY

length: 12
V: TRBV12-3/TRBV12-4
J: TRBJ2-3
CDR3: ATRLGRRTDTQY

length: 11
V: TRBV3-1
J: TRBJ2-7
CDR3: ASSQGQGREQY

length: 14
V: TRBV5-5
J: TRBJ2-4
CDR3: ASSPGHSLAKNIQY

length: 13
V: TRBV29-1
J: TRBJ1-2
CDR3: SVDTGGGRFYGYT

length: 11
V: TRBV29-1
J: TRBJ2-7
CDR3: SVVLARAYEQY

length: 13
V: TRBV9
J: TRBJ2-2
CDR3: ASSVEALTSGELF

length: 10
V: TRBV28
J: TRBJ1-2
CDR3: ASSATGDGYT

length: 10
V: TRBV5-1
J: TRBJ2-2
CDR3: ASSFYRGELF

length: 14
V: TRBV7-8
J: TRBJ2-1
CDR3: ASSLMTSGSVNEQF

length: 9
V: TRBV29-1
J: TRBJ1-2
CDR3: SVDRDYGYT

length: 12
V: TRBV29-1
J: TRBJ2-7
CDR3: SVQRAGTAYEQY

length: 12
V: TRBV10-3
J: TRBJ2-7
CDR3: AISRGTETYEQY

length: 16
V: TRBV15
J: TRBJ2-1
CDR3: ATSRDEQWDRAYNEQF

length: 12
V: TRBV3-1
J: TRBJ1-6
CDR3: ASSQEGMNSPLH

length: 12
V: TRBV19
J: TRBJ2-3
CDR3: ASSTGPETDTQY

length: 11
V: TRBV3-1
J: TRBJ2-7
CDR3: ASSPRLLTEQY